The T cell receptor (beta chain) described here comes from a study of Tregs in tolerant kidney transplant recipients. Findings and caveats of the study: Donor-specific Treg expansion exceeded global Treg expansion in tolerant patients, suggesting antigen drive.

CDR1 and CDR2 from the germline V gene are SEHNR and FQNEAQ (reference sequence). CDR3 length: 16 residues. The J segment lost 3 bases and the V segment lost 1 base, leaving 9 bases of the junction unmatched. As to this clone: Its antigen is as yet unknown.

TCRdb's table, derived via immunoSEQ multiplex PCR, lists solely in-frame clones and lacks some. This sample yields about 100,000 clones, of which 90% are seen a single time; 0.3% to 0.4% belongs to the top ten. This chain uses TRBV7-9 with TRBJ2-7; 7 nucleotides agree with TRBD1. The TCR originated in a human donor who received a combined kidney and bone marrow transplant. Sequencing was performed on CD4+ T cells from blood, taken before the transplant. In DNA form, the CDR3 reads TGTGCCAGCAGCTTAGGAGGGCAGGGGGATTTCTACGAGCAGTACTTC. It translates to CASSLGGQGDFYEQYF. The full variable domain, completed using reference TRBV7-9 and TRBJ2-7, is DTGVSQNPRHKITKRGQNVTFRCDPISEHNRLYWYRQTLGQGPEFLTYFQNEAQLEKSRLLSDRFSAERPKGSFSTLEIQRTEQGDSAMYLCASSLGGQGDFYEQYFGPGTRLTVT.